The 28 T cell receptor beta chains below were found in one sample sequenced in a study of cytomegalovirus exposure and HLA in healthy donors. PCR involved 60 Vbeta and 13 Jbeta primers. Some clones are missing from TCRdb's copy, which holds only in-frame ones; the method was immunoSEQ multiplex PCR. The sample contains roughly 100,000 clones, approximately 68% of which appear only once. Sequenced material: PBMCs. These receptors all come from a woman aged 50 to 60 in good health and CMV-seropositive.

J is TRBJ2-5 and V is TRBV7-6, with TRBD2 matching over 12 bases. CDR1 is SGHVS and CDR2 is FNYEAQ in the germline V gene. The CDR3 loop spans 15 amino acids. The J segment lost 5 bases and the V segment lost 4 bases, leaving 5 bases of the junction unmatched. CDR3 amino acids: CASSWTSGAPETQYF. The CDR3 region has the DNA TGTGCCAGCAGCTGGACTAGCGGGGCACCGGAGACCCAGTACTTC.

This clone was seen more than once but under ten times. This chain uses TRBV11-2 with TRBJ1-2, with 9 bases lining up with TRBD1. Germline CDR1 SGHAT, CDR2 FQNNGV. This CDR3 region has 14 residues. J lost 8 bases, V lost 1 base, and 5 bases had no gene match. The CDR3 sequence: CASSLGDRVRGYTF. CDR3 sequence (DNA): TGTGCCAGCAGCTTAGGGGACAGGGTGAGAGGCTACACCTTC.

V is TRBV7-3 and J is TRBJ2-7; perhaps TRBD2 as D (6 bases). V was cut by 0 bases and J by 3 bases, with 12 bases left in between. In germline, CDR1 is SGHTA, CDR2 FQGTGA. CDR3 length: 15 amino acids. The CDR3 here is CASSLTGGGGYEQYF. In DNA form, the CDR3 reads TGTGCCAGCAGCTTAACGGGGGGTGGGGGCTACGAGCAGTACTTC.

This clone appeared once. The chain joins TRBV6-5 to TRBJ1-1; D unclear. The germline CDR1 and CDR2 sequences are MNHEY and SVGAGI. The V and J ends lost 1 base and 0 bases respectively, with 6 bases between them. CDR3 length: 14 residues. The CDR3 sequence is CASSYFSVNTEAFF. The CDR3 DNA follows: TGTGCCAGCAGTTACTTCAGCGTGAACACTGAAGCTTTCTTT.

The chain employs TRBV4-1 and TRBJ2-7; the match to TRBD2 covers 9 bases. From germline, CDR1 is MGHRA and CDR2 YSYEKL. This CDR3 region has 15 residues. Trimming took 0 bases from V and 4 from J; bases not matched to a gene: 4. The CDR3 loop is CASSQEGTSRYEQYF. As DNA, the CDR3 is TGCGCCAGCAGCCAAGAGGGGACTAGCAGATACGAGCAGTACTTC.

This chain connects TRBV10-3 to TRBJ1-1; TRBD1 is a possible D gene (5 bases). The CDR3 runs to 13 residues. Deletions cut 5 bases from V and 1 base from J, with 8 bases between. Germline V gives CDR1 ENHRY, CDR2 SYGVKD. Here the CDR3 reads CAISPQGNTEAFF. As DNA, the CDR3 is TGTGCCATCAGTCCTCAGGGGAACACTGAAGCTTTCTTT.

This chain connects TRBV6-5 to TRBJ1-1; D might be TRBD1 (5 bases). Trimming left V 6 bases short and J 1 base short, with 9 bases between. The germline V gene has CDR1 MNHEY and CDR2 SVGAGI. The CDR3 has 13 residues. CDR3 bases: TGTGCCAGCAGACCGGACACGAACACTGAAGCTTTCTTT. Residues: CASRPDTNTEAFF.

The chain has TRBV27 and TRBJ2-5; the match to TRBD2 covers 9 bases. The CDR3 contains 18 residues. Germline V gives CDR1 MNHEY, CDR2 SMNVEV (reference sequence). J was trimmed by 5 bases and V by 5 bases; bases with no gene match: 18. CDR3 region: CASSPQPGASGEVETQYF. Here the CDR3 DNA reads TGTGCCAGCAGTCCACAACCGGGGGCTAGCGGGGAAGTGGAGACCCAGTACTTC.

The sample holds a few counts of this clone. The CDR3 region has the DNA TGTGCCATCAGCCCATCTGGAAACACCATATATTTT. It codes for CAISPSGNTIYF. This chain connects TRBV10-3 to TRBJ1-3, with no clear D. With 6 bases removed from V and 1 base from J, the gap between germline ends came to 4 bases. The CDR3 is 12 amino acids. Germline values: CDR1 ENHRY, CDR2 SYGVKD.

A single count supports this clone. CDR3 region: CASSDQQGNQPQHF. CDR3 sequence (DNA): TGTGCCAGCAGCGACCAACAGGGCAATCAGCCCCAGCATTTT. This chain connects TRBV28 to TRBJ1-5; maybe TRBD1 (5 bases). V was shortened by 6 bases and J by 2 bases, with 11 bases between the two germline ends. Germline V gives CDR1 MDHEN, CDR2 SYDVKM. The length of the CDR3 is 14 residues.

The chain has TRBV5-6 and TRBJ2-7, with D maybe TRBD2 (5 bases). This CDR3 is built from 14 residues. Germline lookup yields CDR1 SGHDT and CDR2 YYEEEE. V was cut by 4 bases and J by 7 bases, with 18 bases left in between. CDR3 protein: CASSHKERTREQYF. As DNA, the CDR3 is TGTGCCAGCAGCCACAAAGAGCGCACTAGGGAGCAGTACTTC.

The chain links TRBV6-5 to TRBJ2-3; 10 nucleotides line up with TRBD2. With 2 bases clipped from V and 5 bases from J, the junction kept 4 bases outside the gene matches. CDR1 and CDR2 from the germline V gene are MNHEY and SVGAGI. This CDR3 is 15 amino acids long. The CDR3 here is CASSYGAGGRDTQYF. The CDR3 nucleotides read TGTGCCAGCAGTTACGGAGCGGGGGGGCGAGATACGCAGTATTTT.

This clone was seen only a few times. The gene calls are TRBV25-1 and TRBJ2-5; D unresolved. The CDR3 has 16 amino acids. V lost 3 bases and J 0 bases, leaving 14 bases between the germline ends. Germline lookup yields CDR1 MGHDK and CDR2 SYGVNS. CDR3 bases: TGTGCCAGCAGTGATTACTCGGTCGGGTACCAAGAGACCCAGTACTTC. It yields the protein CASSDYSVGYQETQYF.

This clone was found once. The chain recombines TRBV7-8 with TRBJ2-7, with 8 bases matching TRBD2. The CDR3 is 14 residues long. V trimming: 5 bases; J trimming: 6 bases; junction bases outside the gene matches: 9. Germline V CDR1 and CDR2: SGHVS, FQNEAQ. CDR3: CASSPGTRAVEQYF. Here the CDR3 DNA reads TGTGCCAGCAGCCCCGGGACTAGGGCTGTCGAGCAGTACTTC.

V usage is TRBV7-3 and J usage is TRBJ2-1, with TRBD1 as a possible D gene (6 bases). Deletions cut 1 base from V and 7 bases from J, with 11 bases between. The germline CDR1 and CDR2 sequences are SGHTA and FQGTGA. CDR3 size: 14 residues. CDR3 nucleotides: TGTGCCAGCAGCTTAAAGGGGGTGGATAATGAGCAGTTCTTC. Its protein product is CASSLKGVDNEQFF.

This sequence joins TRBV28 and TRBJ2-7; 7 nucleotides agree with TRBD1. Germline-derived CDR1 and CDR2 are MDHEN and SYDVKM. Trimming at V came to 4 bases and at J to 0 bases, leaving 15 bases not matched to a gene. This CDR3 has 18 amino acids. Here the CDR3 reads CASSSVILRDSPSYEQYF. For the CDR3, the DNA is TGTGCCAGCAGTTCGGTGATATTGAGGGACAGTCCCTCCTACGAGCAGTACTTC.

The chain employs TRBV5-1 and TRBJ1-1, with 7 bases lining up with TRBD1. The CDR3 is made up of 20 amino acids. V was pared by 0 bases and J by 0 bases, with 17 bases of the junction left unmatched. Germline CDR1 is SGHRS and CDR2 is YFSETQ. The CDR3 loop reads CASSLGEGTVKGFMNTEAFF. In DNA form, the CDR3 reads TGCGCCAGCAGCTTGGGAGAAGGGACAGTGAAGGGCTTCATGAACACTGAAGCTTTCTTT.

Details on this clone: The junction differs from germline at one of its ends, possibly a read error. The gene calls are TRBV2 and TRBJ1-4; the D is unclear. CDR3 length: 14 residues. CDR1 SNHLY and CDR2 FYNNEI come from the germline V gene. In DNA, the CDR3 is TGTGCCAGCACTGAAGGCGGAACGGATGAAAAACTGTTTTTT. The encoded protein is CASTEGGTDEKLFF.

The CDR3 coding sequence is TGTGCCAGCAGTGACGACAGGTACTATGGCTACACCTTC. Its protein is CASSDDRYYGYTF. The genes are TRBV28 and TRBJ1-2, with a weak D call TRBD1 (6 bases). The germline V gene encodes CDR1 MDHEN and CDR2 SYDVKM. V lost 5 bases and J 3 bases, leaving 10 bases between the germline ends. This CDR3 region has 13 residues.

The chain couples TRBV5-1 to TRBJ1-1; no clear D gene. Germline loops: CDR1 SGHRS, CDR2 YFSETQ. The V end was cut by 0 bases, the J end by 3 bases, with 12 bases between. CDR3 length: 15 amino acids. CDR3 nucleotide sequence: TGCGCCAGCAGCTTGGAAGGCGGGGATTACACTGAAGCTTTCTTT. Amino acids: CASSLEGGDYTEAFF.

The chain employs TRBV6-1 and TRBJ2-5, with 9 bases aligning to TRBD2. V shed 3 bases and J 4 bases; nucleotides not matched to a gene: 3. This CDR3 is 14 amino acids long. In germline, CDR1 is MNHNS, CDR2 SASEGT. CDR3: CASSDGTSRETQYF. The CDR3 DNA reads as TGTGCCAGCAGTGACGGGACTAGCAGAGAGACCCAGTACTTC.

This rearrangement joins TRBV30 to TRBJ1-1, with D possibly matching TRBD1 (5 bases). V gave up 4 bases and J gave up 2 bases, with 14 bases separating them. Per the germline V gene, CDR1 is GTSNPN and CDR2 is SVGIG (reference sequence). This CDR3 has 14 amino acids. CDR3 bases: TGTGCCTGGACTAGAGAGACAGCAAACACTGAAGCTTTCTTT. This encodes CAWTRETANTEAFF.

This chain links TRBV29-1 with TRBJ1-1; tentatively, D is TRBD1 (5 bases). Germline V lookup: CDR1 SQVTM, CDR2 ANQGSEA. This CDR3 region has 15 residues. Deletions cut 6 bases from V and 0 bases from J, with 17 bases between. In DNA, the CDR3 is TGCAGCGTGCGGGAAGACAGTTCCATGAACACTGAAGCTTTCTTT. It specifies CSVREDSSMNTEAFF.

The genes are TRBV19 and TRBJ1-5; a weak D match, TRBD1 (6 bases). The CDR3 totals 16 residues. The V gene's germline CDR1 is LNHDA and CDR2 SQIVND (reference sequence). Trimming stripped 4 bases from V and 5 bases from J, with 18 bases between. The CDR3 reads CASSRTTGRRDQPQHF. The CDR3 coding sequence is TGTGCCAGTAGTAGGACCACAGGGAGAAGGGATCAGCCCCAGCATTTT.

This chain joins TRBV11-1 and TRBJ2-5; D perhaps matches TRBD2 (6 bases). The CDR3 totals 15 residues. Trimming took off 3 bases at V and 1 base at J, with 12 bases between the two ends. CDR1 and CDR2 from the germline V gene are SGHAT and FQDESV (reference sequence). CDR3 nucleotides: TGTGCCAGCAGCTTGTTCCGGGAGCTCCAAGAGACCCAGTACTTC. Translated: CASSLFRELQETQYF.

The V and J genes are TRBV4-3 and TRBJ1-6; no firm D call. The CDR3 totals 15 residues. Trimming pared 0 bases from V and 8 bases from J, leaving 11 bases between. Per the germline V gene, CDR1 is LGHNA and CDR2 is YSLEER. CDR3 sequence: CASSQDESEYSPLHF. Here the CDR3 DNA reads TGCGCCAGCAGCCAAGATGAATCGGAGTATTCACCCCTCCACTTT.

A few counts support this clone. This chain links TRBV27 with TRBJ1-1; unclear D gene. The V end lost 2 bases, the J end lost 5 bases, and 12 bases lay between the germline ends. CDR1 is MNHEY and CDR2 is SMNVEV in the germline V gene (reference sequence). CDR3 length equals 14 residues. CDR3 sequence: CASSLVGGWTEAFF. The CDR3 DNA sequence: TGTGCCAGCAGTTTAGTGGGAGGATGGACTGAAGCTTTCTTT.

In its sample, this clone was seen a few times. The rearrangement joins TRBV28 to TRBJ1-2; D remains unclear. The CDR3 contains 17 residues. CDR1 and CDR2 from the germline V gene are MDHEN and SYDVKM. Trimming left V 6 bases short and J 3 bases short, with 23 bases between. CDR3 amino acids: CASSFSPIGVEDYGYTF. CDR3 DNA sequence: TGTGCCAGCAGCTTCTCGCCGATCGGGGTCGAAGACTATGGCTACACCTTC.